A single sample is the source of the 31 T cell receptor beta chains below, sequenced in a study of response to subunit inactivated influenza vaccine. TCRdb recomputed calls from the RT-PCR reads with MiXCR, one row per CDR3 protein. The sample holds roughly 700,000 distinct CDR3 sequences, more than 11% seen once. Sequenced material: PBMCs from blood, taken 14 to 15 days before vaccination. These receptors all come from a man aged 50-60 years who received an inactivated influenza vaccine.

J is TRBJ1-2 and V is TRBV12-3 or TRBV12-4; 10 nucleotides align to TRBD1. The V segment lost 1 base and the J segment 5 bases; nucleotides outside the gene matches: 7. This CDR3 comprises 16 residues. CDR3 nucleotide sequence: TGTGCCAGCAGTTTAGTCGTGACAGGGGGCGAGTATGGCTACACCTTC. Translation: CASSLVVTGGEYGYTF.

The rearrangement joins TRBV28 to TRBJ2-1; tentative D call: TRBD2 (5 bases). Per the germline V gene, CDR1 is MDHEN and CDR2 is SYDVKM. The CDR3 consists of 15 residues. With 3 bases removed from V and 9 bases from J, the gap between germline ends came to 18 bases. CDR3 in amino acids: CASSFPGFYLGEQFF. The CDR3 DNA sequence: TGTGCCAGCAGTTTTCCGGGGTTCTATTTGGGTGAGCAGTTCTTC.

This sequence joins TRBV6-2 or TRBV6-3 and TRBJ1-5; weak D call: TRBD1 (5 bases). V dropped 6 bases and J dropped 0 bases, with 21 bases sitting between them. In germline, CDR1 is MNHEY, CDR2 SVGEGT. The CDR3 totals 18 residues. The CDR3 sequence: CASSYNRAGGFSNQPQHF. CDR3 DNA: TGTGCCAGCAGCTACAACCGAGCGGGGGGTTTTAGCAATCAGCCCCAGCATTTT.

The chain recombines TRBV4-3 with TRBJ2-7, with 8 positions matching TRBD1. Trimming cost V 0 bases and J 2 bases; bases outside gene matches: 9. The CDR3 runs to 17 residues. Germline values: CDR1 LGHNA, CDR2 YSLEER. The CDR3 region is CASSQDLARGLPYEQYF. The CDR3 DNA sequence: TGCGCCAGCAGCCAAGATTTGGCCAGGGGGCTACCCTACGAGCAGTACTTC.

The sample holds a few counts of this clonotype. For the CDR3, the DNA is TGTGCCAGCAGAAAAACACAGGACAATGAGCAGTTCTTC. This encodes CASRKTQDNEQFF. The J gene is TRBJ2-1, the V gene TRBV6-1; perhaps TRBD1 as D (5 bases). This CDR3 is built from 13 residues. The germline gives CDR1 MNHNS, CDR2 SASEGT. Trimming removed 6 bases from V and 5 bases from J, with 11 bases in between.

V gene TRBV10-3 combines with J gene TRBJ2-5, with D possibly matching TRBD1 (6 bases). V lost 4 bases and J lost 3, with 9 bases in between. The CDR3 is made up of 13 amino acids. Germline V gene lookup returns CDR1 ENHRY and CDR2 SYGVKD. CDR3 residues: CAISATGEETQYF. CDR3 DNA sequence: TGTGCCATCAGTGCGACAGGTGAAGAGACCCAGTACTTC.

This clonotype was counted only a few times. V usage is TRBV29-1 and J usage is TRBJ2-5, with TRBD2 identical over 10 bases. There are 16 residues in the CDR3. The J segment lost 4 bases and the V segment lost 4 bases, leaving 12 bases of the junction unmatched. The germline gives CDR1 SQVTM, CDR2 ANQGSEA. The CDR3 loop is CSVAYRRSGGGETQYF. The CDR3, as DNA: TGCAGCGTTGCCTACCGCCGGAGCGGGGGGGGAGAGACCCAGTACTTC.

This clonotype has only a few counts. The rearrangement uses TRBV9 and TRBJ1-2; perhaps TRBD1 as D (5 bases). CDR1 is SGDLS and CDR2 is YYNGEE in the germline V gene. CDR3 length equals 14 residues. Trimming took off 0 bases at V and 4 bases at J, with 10 bases between the two ends. The CDR3 here is CASSVAGGGYGYTF. CDR3 DNA: TGTGCCAGCAGCGTAGCTGGCGGGGGCTATGGCTACACCTTC.

This clonotype was seen at least ten times. The chain has TRBV10-3 and TRBJ2-7; the D gene is possibly TRBD1 (5 bases). Germline CDR1 reads ENHRY; CDR2 reads SYGVKD. V was pared by 6 bases and J by 3 bases, with 9 bases between. The CDR3 consists of 12 residues. In nucleotides, the CDR3 is TGTGCCATCAGCCCAGACAGCTACGAGCAGTACTTC. Protein: CAISPDSYEQYF.

This clonotype turned up a few times. The rearrangement joins TRBV6-1 to TRBJ1-5; unclear D gene. This CDR3 comprises 13 residues. Deletions cut 5 bases from V and 7 bases from J, with 12 bases between. Germline CDR1 MNHNS, CDR2 SASEGT. DNA for the CDR3: TGTGCCAGCAGTAGACGACTGGAACAGCCCCAGCATTTT. Translating gives CASSRRLEQPQHF.

This CDR3 reads CASSLGRTGGVAKNIQYF. The CDR3 DNA is TGTGCCAGCAGCTTAGGAAGGACAGGGGGAGTAGCCAAAAACATTCAGTACTTC. This rearrangement joins TRBV11-2 to TRBJ2-4, with 10 bases lining up with TRBD1. The junction had 6 bases not matched to a gene; V was cut back by 1 base and J by 0 bases. This CDR3 spans 18 amino acids. Per germline, CDR1 SGHAT and CDR2 FQNNGV.

The V call is TRBV20-1, the J call TRBJ2-1; 10 bases are a match to TRBD2. From germline, CDR1 is DFQATT and CDR2 SNEGSKA (reference sequence). Trimming removed 6 bases from V and 4 bases from J; junction bases left unmatched: 12. CDR3 length equals 16 residues. CDR3 sequence (DNA): TGCAGTGCAAAGGCCAGCGGGGGGGCCGGGTACAATGAGCAGTTCTTC. Translation gives CSAKASGGAGYNEQFF.

This clonotype came up a few times. J is TRBJ2-2 and V is TRBV25-1; 16 bases align to TRBD2. Per the germline V gene, CDR1 is MGHDK and CDR2 is SYGVNS. The CDR3 consists of 17 residues. After removal of 8 bases from V and 3 bases from J, the junction contained 6 bases not matched to a gene. DNA for the CDR3: TGTGCCAGCGAGGGACTAGCGGGAGGGCAGTACACCGGGGAGCTGTTTTTT. Translated, it gives CASEGLAGGQYTGELFF. The full variable domain, completed using reference TRBV25-1 and TRBJ2-2, is EADIYQTPRYLVIGTGKKITLECSQTMGHDKMYWYQQDPGMELHLIHYSYGVNSTEKGDLSSESTVSRIRTEHFPLTLESARPSHTSQYLCASEGLAGGQYTGELFFGEGSRLTVL.

This clonotype was seen a few times. This CDR3 reads CATSGPGQRTDTQYF. CDR3 sequence (DNA): TGTGCCACCAGCGGGCCGGGACAGCGCACAGATACGCAGTATTTT. This rearrangement joins TRBV15 to TRBJ2-3; 7 bases line up with TRBD1. Trimming at V came to 5 bases and at J to 1 base, leaving 6 bases not matched to a gene. The CDR3 spans 15 residues. Germline CDR1 reads LNHNV; CDR2 reads YYDKDF (reference sequence).

This clonotype has more than one count but fewer than ten. The chain has TRBV7-8 and TRBJ2-3; TRBD1 agrees at 9 bases. Losses at the gene ends were 4 bases for V and 2 bases for J; bases not matched to a gene: 7. The CDR3 is 16 residues long. CDR1 is SGHVS and CDR2 is FQNEAQ in the germline V gene. The CDR3 protein is CASSWGGQGFTDTQYF. The CDR3 region has the DNA TGTGCCAGCAGCTGGGGGGGACAGGGCTTCACAGATACGCAGTATTTT. Variable domain in full (rest from reference TRBV7-8 and TRBJ2-3): GAGVSQSPRYKVAKRGQDVALRCDPISGHVSLFWYQQALGQGPEFLTYFQNEAQLDKSGLPSDRFFAERPEGSVSTLKIQRTQQEDSAVYLCASSWGGQGFTDTQYFGPGTRLTVL.

This clonotype showed up just a few times. The rearrangement uses TRBV24-1 and TRBJ2-1, with 10 bases that match TRBD2. Germline assignment: CDR1 KGHDR and CDR2 SFDVKD. J was trimmed by 4 bases and V by 1 base; bases with no gene match: 12. The CDR3 runs to 19 residues. CDR3 sequence: CATSDFGPTTSGTYNEQFF. The CDR3 DNA sequence: TGTGCCACCAGTGATTTCGGACCAACAACTAGCGGGACTTACAATGAGCAGTTCTTC.

The chain recombines TRBV7-2 with TRBJ2-3; D unclear. Trimming shortened V by 8 bases and J by 2 bases, and 17 bases separated the two germline ends. CDR1 is SGHTA and CDR2 is FQGNSA in the germline V gene. CDR3 size: 15 residues. The CDR3 coding sequence is TGTGCCAGCGTACTTCTAGGTCATTCCACAGATACGCAGTATTTT. It is translated as CASVLLGHSTDTQYF.

The chain employs TRBV20-1 and TRBJ2-1, with 9 bases lining up with TRBD2. The CDR3 is 14 amino acids. Per germline, CDR1 DFQATT and CDR2 SNEGSKA (reference sequence). V dropped 5 bases and J dropped 7; count of bases not matched to a gene: 9. In DNA, the CDR3 is TGCAGTGCTTCACGGACTAGCGCGAGTAATGAGCAGTTCTTC. Translating gives CSASRTSASNEQFF.

This sequence joins TRBV7-2 and TRBJ1-1; 10 bases line up with TRBD1. Unmatched junction bases numbered 6, after V lost 5 bases and J lost 3 bases. The V gene's germline CDR1 is SGHTA and CDR2 FQGNSA. The CDR3 spans 15 residues. This CDR3 is CASSPQGQGYTEAFF. The CDR3 DNA sequence: TGTGCCAGCAGCCCCCAGGGACAGGGGTACACTGAAGCTTTCTTT.

This clonotype turned up a few times. The chain carries TRBV9 and TRBJ1-1; TRBD1 matches 9 bases. CDR1 is SGDLS and CDR2 is YYNGEE in the germline V gene. J lost 0 bases, V lost 0 bases, and 3 bases had no gene match. This CDR3 has 16 amino acids. The CDR3 nucleotides are TGTGCCAGCAGCGTAGGGACAGGGGCCCTGAACACTGAAGCTTTCTTT. This sequence encodes CASSVGTGALNTEAFF.

This CDR3 reads CLYSGDNEQFF. For the CDR3, the DNA is TGTTTATATAGTGGGGACAATGAGCAGTTCTTC. The gene calls are TRBV2 and TRBJ2-1; D gene ambiguous. From germline, CDR1 is SNHLY and CDR2 FYNNEI. The CDR3 consists of 11 residues.

This chain uses TRBV20-1 with TRBJ2-1; a weak D match, TRBD1 (6 bases). Trimming took 3 bases from V and 4 from J, leaving 19 bases between them. Per germline, CDR1 DFQATT and CDR2 SNEGSKA (reference sequence). The CDR3 extends over 16 amino acids. The CDR3 bases are TGCAGTGCTAGGGGACAAACCACAGCCTCGTACAATGAGCAGTTCTTC. Translated: CSARGQTTASYNEQFF.

This clonotype has just a few counts. The V call is TRBV20-1, the J call TRBJ1-5; no reliable D call. Trimming took off 6 bases at V and 1 base at J, with 10 bases between the two ends. The CDR3 spans 13 residues. Germline V gene sequence: CDR1 DFQATT, CDR2 SNEGSKA (reference sequence). CDR3 loop: CSASDGSNQPQHF. The CDR3 nucleotides read TGCAGTGCCTCGGACGGGAGCAATCAGCCCCAGCATTTT.

This clonotype turned up a few times. The chain has TRBV7-2 and TRBJ2-1; D assignment may be TRBD1 or TRBD2 (6 bases each). Per germline, CDR1 SGHTA and CDR2 FQGNSA. The CDR3 loop spans 15 amino acids. The V end was cut by 1 base, the J end by 9 bases, with 16 bases between. CDR3 amino acids: CASSLGGGPAGEQFF. CDR3 sequence (DNA): TGTGCCAGCAGCTTAGGAGGGGGGCCCGCGGGTGAGCAGTTCTTC.

V gene TRBV15 combines with J gene TRBJ2-5, with 7 bases aligning to TRBD1. The CDR3 has 14 amino acids. The ends lost 1 base at V and 2 bases at J; junction bases unmatched: 1. The germline gives CDR1 LNHNV, CDR2 YYDKDF (reference sequence). The CDR3 coding sequence is TGTGCCACCAGCAGAGTCAGGGGGCAAGAGACCCAGTACTTC. As protein: CATSRVRGQETQYF. Supplemented by reference TRBV15 and TRBJ2-5, the full variable domain reads DAMVIQNPRYQVTQFGKPVTLSCSQTLNHNVMYWYQQKSSQAPKLLFHYYDKDFNNEADTPDNFQSRRPNTSFCFLDIRSPGLGDTAMYLCATSRVRGQETQYFGPGTRLLVL.

The J gene is TRBJ1-2, the V gene TRBV10-3; TRBD1 is a possible D gene (6 bases). Germline V gene sequence: CDR1 ENHRY, CDR2 SYGVKD. The V gene lost 6 bases and the J gene lost 6 bases, with 14 bases spanning the gap. The CDR3 loop spans 13 amino acids. In nucleotides, the CDR3 is TGTGCCATCAGAGGTACAGGGCCCCATGGCTACACCTTC. Residues: CAIRGTGPHGYTF.

This sequence joins TRBV30 and TRBJ2-1; D is undetermined. CDR3 size: 12 residues. Trimming took off 2 bases at V and 8 bases at J, with 10 bases between the two ends. CDR1 is GTSNPN and CDR2 is SVGIG in the germline V gene (reference sequence). CDR3 sequence: CAWSFRIDEQFF. The CDR3, as DNA: TGTGCCTGGAGTTTTAGGATCGATGAGCAGTTCTTC.

The CDR3 DNA follows: TGTGCCAGCAGCTTAAGGGTCAGTGGAGTTCCAGAGACCCAGTACTTC. Its protein product is CASSLRVSGVPETQYF. This chain joins TRBV7-2 and TRBJ2-5; D remains ambiguous. CDR3 length: 16 residues. Trimming cost V 2 bases and J 4 bases, with 17 bases left between them. Germline V gene data show CDR1 as SGHTA and CDR2 as FQGNSA.

In this sample, this clonotype turned up a few times. The chain employs TRBV9 and TRBJ1-1; the D is unclear. Germline assignment: CDR1 SGDLS and CDR2 YYNGEE. The CDR3 is 14 amino acids. V gave up 0 bases and J gave up 5 bases, with 11 bases separating them. The CDR3 here is CASSVGVVRTEAFF. The CDR3 region has the DNA TGTGCCAGCAGCGTAGGAGTAGTTCGGACTGAAGCTTTCTTT. The entire variable domain, with the rest obtained from reference TRBV9 and TRBJ1-1, is as follows: DSGVTQTPKHLITATGQRVTLRCSPRSGDLSVYWYQQSLDQGLQFLIQYYNGEERAKGNILERFSAQQFPDLHSELNLSSLELGDSALYFCASSVGVVRTEAFFGQGTRLTVV.

The chain links TRBV5-1 to TRBJ1-1; D is unclear. The germline V and J ends were trimmed by 4 bases and 0 bases, with 13 bases remaining between them. Per germline, CDR1 SGHRS and CDR2 YFSETQ. The CDR3 is 15 residues long. CDR3 loop: CASSVDIQVNTEAFF. In nucleotides, the CDR3 is TGCGCCAGCAGCGTCGATATTCAAGTGAACACTGAAGCTTTCTTT.

The sample holds many counts of this clonotype. This rearrangement joins TRBV3-1 to TRBJ2-2; no reliable D call. This CDR3 has 13 residues. Germline V gives CDR1 LGHDT, CDR2 YNNKEL (reference sequence). Trimming took 3 bases from V and 5 from J, leaving 7 bases between them. The CDR3 DNA sequence: TGTGCCAGCAGCCATCCGCGTACCGGGGAGCTGTTTTTT. Its translation: CASSHPRTGELFF.